Given below is one TCR beta chain in context. Original processing notes: Nucleated cell number was recorded as an estimate derived from reference gene primer amplification. Data came from immunoSEQ multiplex PCR; TCRdb stores just in-frame clones and leaves some out. The DNA gave D and trimming, while V, J and clone size come from that table. The sample holds around 130,000 clones, 65% to 90% seen once. This CDR3 has 16 amino acids. J was trimmed by 6 bases and V by 5 bases; bases with no gene match: 11. Looked up from germline, CDR1 is SGHTA and CDR2 is FQGNSA. The sample comes from a study of blood T cell repertoires in COVID-19. On the study more broadly: Samples of COVID-19 (acute and convalescent) were obtained from the United States, Italy and Spain. T cells, B-cell-depleted T cells, or PBMCs provided the cDNA or gDNA that served as material.

The TCR comes from a man aged 50 to 60 with acute or convalescent COVID-19. The V call is TRBV7-2, the J call TRBJ2-2, with TRBD2 matching 8 bases. The sample consisted of peripheral blood. This CDR3 reads CASSAPGLESPGELFF. In DNA form, the CDR3 reads TGTGCCAGCAGCGCCCCGGGACTAGAATCCCCCGGGGAGCTGTTTTTT. The variable domain in full, with the rest retrieved from reference TRBV7-2 and TRBJ2-2, is GAGVSQSPSNKVTEKGKDVELRCDPISGHTALYWYRQSLGQGLEFLIYFQGNSAPDKSGLPSDRFSAERTGGSVSTLTIQRTQQEDSAVYLCASSAPGLESPGELFFGEGSRLTVL.